Included here is one TCR beta chain sequence, with context. Its matching antigen is unknown. The record originates from a study of T cell responses to AZD1222 COVID-19 vaccine. Study observations and caveats: Most donors were white British and more were female, and clonal diversity was possibly underestimated. Spike-specific TCR depth and breadth grew after two AZD1222 doses. CD4 TCRs covered the whole spike, strongest at regions 160-218 and 743-854. Nearly half of spike-specific TCRs reportedly target variant regions that are unmutated in the B.1.351 and B.1.1.7 variants.

The repertoire was sequenced with immunoSEQ multiplex PCR; TCRdb's copy has only in-frame clones and lacks some. The repertoire has about 150,000 clones, 90% of them found once; the top ten carry 1.5%. Looked up from germline, CDR1 is MNHEY and CDR2 is SVGAGI. Trimming took off 0 bases at V and 0 bases at J, with 6 bases between the two ends. This CDR3 comprises 15 residues. The sample here was peripheral blood, taken on day 0 of AZD1222 vaccination. The clonotype was recovered from an adult in good health. This rearrangement joins TRBV6-5 to TRBJ2-4; D gene uncertain. The CDR3 DNA follows: TGTGCCAGCAGTTACTCGGTTCTAGCCAAAAACATTCAGTACTTC. Protein: CASSYSVLAKNIQYF.